Listed here are 10 T cell receptor beta chains from one sample, sequenced in a study of cytomegalovirus exposure and HLA in healthy donors. Profiling relied on immunoSEQ multiplex PCR, and the TCRdb table lists in-frame clones only, not all of them. The table records roughly 140,000 clones, approximately 89% of them present only once. Sample: PBMCs. These receptors all stem from a young man in good health and CMV-seronegative.

This rearrangement joins TRBV5-5 to TRBJ2-1, with D possibly TRBD2 on 5 matching bases. CDR3 size: 16 residues. The germline V gene has CDR1 SGHKS and CDR2 YYEKEE (reference sequence). V shed 0 bases and J shed 1 base, with 11 bases lying between them. The CDR3 coding sequence is TGTGCCAGCAGCTTGGCGAGGGCCGGATCCTACAATGAGCAGTTCTTC. Protein: CASSLARAGSYNEQFF.

The gene calls are TRBV27 and TRBJ1-6, with TRBD1 matching over 9 bases. CDR3 size: 17 residues. Germline values: CDR1 MNHEY, CDR2 SMNVEV (reference sequence). V was pared by 2 bases and J by 7 bases, with 9 bases of the junction left unmatched. CDR3 nucleotides: TGTGCCAGCAGTTTACCCCAGGGACAGGGTTGGAATTCACCCCTCCACTTT. Residues: CASSLPQGQGWNSPLHF.

The V and J genes are TRBV25-1 and TRBJ1-1; 7 positions agree with TRBD1. This CDR3 comprises 14 residues. Germline V gives CDR1 MGHDK, CDR2 SYGVNS. Germline trimming cut 10 bases from V and 10 bases from J; bases unmatched to any gene: 18. The CDR3 sequence: CATRGLTTGSGAFF. CDR3 in DNA: TGTGCCACCCGGGGATTAACGACAGGGAGCGGAGCTTTCTTT.

This chain uses TRBV13 with TRBJ2-6, with 9 bases matching TRBD1. The J segment lost 0 bases and the V segment lost 5 bases, leaving 8 bases of the junction unmatched. The CDR3 is made up of 18 amino acids. Germline loops: CDR1 PRHDT, CDR2 FYEKMQ (reference sequence). CDR3 DNA: TGTGCCAGCAGCCGGACGGGACAGGGAGTCTCTGGGGCCAACGTCCTGACTTTC. Translation: CASSRTGQGVSGANVLTF.

The chain couples TRBV19 to TRBJ2-2; D is undetermined. This CDR3 is 15 amino acids long. Germline V CDR1 and CDR2: LNHDA, SQIVND (reference sequence). With 4 bases removed from V and 7 bases from J, the gap between germline ends came to 16 bases. The CDR3 sequence is CASSTLDPVLGELFF. DNA of the CDR3: TGTGCCAGTAGTACTCTAGATCCGGTACTCGGGGAGCTGTTTTTT.

The rearrangement joins TRBV30 to TRBJ1-6; D unresolved. Trimming stripped 0 bases from V and 3 bases from J, with 9 bases between. The germline V gene encodes CDR1 GTSNPN and CDR2 SVGIG (reference sequence). CDR3 length equals 15 residues. CDR3 nucleotide sequence: TGTGCCTGGAGTGTATCCGGGATCTATAATTCACCCCTCCACTTT. This sequence encodes CAWSVSGIYNSPLHF.

The chain employs TRBV30 and TRBJ2-7, with 11 bases aligning to TRBD1. The trim removed 2 bases at V and 4 bases at J, leaving 4 bases unmatched. Germline assignment: CDR1 GTSNPN and CDR2 SVGIG (reference sequence). This CDR3 contains 14 residues. CDR3 residues: CAWSPGQGVYEQYF. The CDR3 DNA is TGTGCCTGGAGTCCGGGACAGGGGGTTTACGAGCAGTACTTC.

This chain joins TRBV7-6 and TRBJ2-7, with 11 positions matching TRBD1. CDR1 and CDR2 (germline): SGHVS, FNYEAQ. Trimming removed 4 bases from V and 7 bases from J; junction bases left unmatched: 3. The CDR3 contains 13 residues. This CDR3 reads CASSSGTGGEQYF. CDR3 coding DNA: TGTGCCAGCAGCTCCGGGACAGGGGGGGAGCAGTACTTC.

The chain uses TRBV11-3 and TRBJ2-4; 7 bases line up with TRBD1. The V segment lost 5 bases and the J segment 2 bases; nucleotides outside the gene matches: 6. The CDR3 contains 15 residues. Germline values: CDR1 SGHNT, CDR2 YENEEA. The CDR3 nucleotides read TGTGCCAGCAGCCAGGGGGTTTTATCCAAAAACATTCAGTACTTC. It codes for CASSQGVLSKNIQYF.

The J gene is TRBJ1-4, the V gene TRBV10-3; 7 bases fit TRBD1. Germline lookup yields CDR1 ENHRY and CDR2 SYGVKD. J was trimmed by 0 bases and V by 5 bases; bases with no gene match: 3. The CDR3 is 15 residues long. Here the CDR3 reads CAISIGTATNEKLFF. The CDR3, as DNA: TGTGCCATCAGTATCGGGACAGCAACTAATGAAAAACTGTTTTTT.